This paragraph covers one T cell receptor (beta chain) sequence. At one of its ends the junction is not consistent with the germline gene, which may arise from a read error. From approximately 20-30 mg of unsorted bulk tissue, DNA and RNA were co-extracted together. The CDR3 length is 14 residues. From germline, CDR1 is SGHRS and CDR2 YFSETQ. The data stem from a study of tumor-infiltrating lymphocytes in primary liver carcinoma. Overall study: Maximum tumor diameters ranged from roughly 4.2 to 11 cm, stage T1-T3 N0M0.

The researchers produced TCR beta cDNA from roughly 550 ng total RNA with a constant-region primer. Three nested multiplex PCR rounds, a slightly modified ARM-PCR, produced the libraries for TCR beta. A C-beta reverse primer was combined with TRBV1-TRBV30 forward primers in the first two PCR rounds, and each round had approximately 10 cycles. TCRdb reprocessed the multiplex PCR reads with MiXCR, giving one entry per CDR3 protein. Of about 20,000 distinct CDR3 sequences listed, under 85% are singletons. Sequences were obtained from liver tumor tissue from sampling region 4. Subset of the sample: tumor region T4, right-lateral pole. The V gene is TRBV5-1, the J gene TRBJ2-7, with D hard to call. The clonotype originates from a woman between 25 and 40 years old with primary liver carcinoma and hepatitis B virus infection. The CDR3 DNA reads as TGCGCCAGCAGCTTGGACGGGTTTCGACAAGAGCAGTGCTTC. Protein product: CASSLDGFRQEQCF.